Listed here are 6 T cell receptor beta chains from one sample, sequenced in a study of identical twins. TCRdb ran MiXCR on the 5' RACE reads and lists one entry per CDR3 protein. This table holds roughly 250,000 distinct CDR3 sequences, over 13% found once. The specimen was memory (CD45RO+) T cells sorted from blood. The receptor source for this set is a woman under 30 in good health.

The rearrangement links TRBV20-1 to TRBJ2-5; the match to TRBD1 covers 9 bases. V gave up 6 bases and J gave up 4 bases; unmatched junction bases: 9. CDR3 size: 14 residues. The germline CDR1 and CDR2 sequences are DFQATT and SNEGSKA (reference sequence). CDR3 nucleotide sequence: TGCAGTGCACCCCCGGGACAGGGTGGAGAGACCCAGTACTTC. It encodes CSAPPGQGGETQYF.

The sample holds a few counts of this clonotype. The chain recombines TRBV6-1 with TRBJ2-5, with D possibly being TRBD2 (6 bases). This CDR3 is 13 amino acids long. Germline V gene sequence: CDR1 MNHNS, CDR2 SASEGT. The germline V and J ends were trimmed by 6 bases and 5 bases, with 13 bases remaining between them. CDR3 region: CASSPGGIETQYF. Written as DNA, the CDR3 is TGTGCCAGCAGCCCCGGAGGGATCGAGACCCAGTACTTC.

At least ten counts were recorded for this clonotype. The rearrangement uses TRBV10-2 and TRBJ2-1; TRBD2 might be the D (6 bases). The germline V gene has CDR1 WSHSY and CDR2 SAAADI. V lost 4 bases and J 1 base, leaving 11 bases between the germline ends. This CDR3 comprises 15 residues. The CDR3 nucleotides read TGCGCCAGCAGTGTCGGGACTCCATCCTACAATGAGCAGTTCTTC. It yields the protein CASSVGTPSYNEQFF.

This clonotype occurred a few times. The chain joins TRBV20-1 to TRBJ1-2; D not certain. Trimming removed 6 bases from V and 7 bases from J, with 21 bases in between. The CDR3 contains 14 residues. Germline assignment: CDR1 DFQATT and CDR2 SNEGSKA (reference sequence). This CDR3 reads CSALSVEGSGGYTF. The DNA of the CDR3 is TGCAGTGCGCTCTCGGTCGAGGGTTCGGGTGGCTACACCTTC.

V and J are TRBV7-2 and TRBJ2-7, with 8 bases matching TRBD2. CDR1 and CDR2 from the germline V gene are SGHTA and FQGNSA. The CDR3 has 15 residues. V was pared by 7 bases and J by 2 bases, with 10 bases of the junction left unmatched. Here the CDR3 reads CASNPVAGGTYEQYF. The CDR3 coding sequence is TGTGCCAGCAACCCCGTTGCGGGAGGTACCTACGAGCAGTACTTC.

CDR3 amino acids: CSARERVAAYNEQFF. Written as DNA, the CDR3 is TGCAGTGCTAGAGAAAGGGTAGCGGCCTACAATGAGCAGTTCTTC. The chain carries TRBV20-1 and TRBJ2-1, with a tentative D call TRBD2 (6 bases). Looked up from germline, CDR1 is DFQATT and CDR2 is SNEGSKA (reference sequence). The CDR3 extends over 15 amino acids. The germline V and J ends were trimmed by 0 bases and 2 bases, with 11 bases remaining between them.